What follows are 25 T cell receptor beta chains derived from one specimen sequenced in a study of long-term antiretroviral therapy in people with HIV. Sequencing relied on immunoSEQ assay v3.0, run at survey level. TCRdb keeps only in-frame clones here, not all; method: immunoSEQ multiplex PCR. The sample records some 23,000 clones, roughly 82% being singletons. The source was unsorted PBMCs, collected 0.3 years after starting antiretroviral therapy. All receptors derive from a middle-aged man with HIV.

The CDR3, as DNA: TGTGCCAGCAGCCTACTCGGACGGGAAAACATTCAGTACTTC. Translated, it gives CASSLLGRENIQYF. This chain uses TRBV11-3 with TRBJ2-4, with unresolved D. The V gene's germline CDR1 is SGHNT and CDR2 YENEEA. This CDR3 is built from 14 residues. V lost 5 bases and J 5 bases, leaving 13 bases between the germline ends.

The chain combines TRBV4-1 with TRBJ1-4; 9 nucleotides line up with TRBD1. CDR3 size: 15 residues. Germline V gene data show CDR1 as MGHRA and CDR2 as YSYEKL. Losses at the gene ends were 1 base for V and 5 bases for J; bases not matched to a gene: 2. CDR3 residues: CASSQGQGGNEKLFF. CDR3 DNA sequence: TGCGCCAGCAGCCAAGGACAGGGGGGGAATGAAAAACTGTTTTTT.

As regards this clone: An end of the junction does not agree with germline; a read error may underlie this. This same CDR3 is encoded by further DNA sequences in the sample. The chain joins TRBV4-1 to TRBJ1-1; unclear D gene. The germline V gene has CDR1 MGHRA and CDR2 YSYEKL. The CDR3 sequence is 16 residues long. The CDR3 coding sequence is TGCGCCAGCAGCCAAGAATTTTTTAGCGTGAACACTGAGGCTTTCTTT. It codes for CASSQEFFSVNTEAFF.

The chain recombines TRBV6-6 with TRBJ1-5; 7 bases line up with TRBD1. From germline, CDR1 is MNHNY and CDR2 SVGAGI (reference sequence). Germline trimming cut 5 bases from V and 7 bases from J; bases unmatched to any gene: 8. There are 14 residues in the CDR3. The CDR3 here is CASSVQGSNQPQHF. CDR3 DNA sequence: TGTGCCAGCAGTGTACAGGGGTCGAACCAGCCCCAGCATTTT.

The rearrangement links TRBV4-3 to TRBJ2-1, with 8 bases matching TRBD2. The CDR3 runs 14 residues. V shed 1 base and J 10 bases; nucleotides not matched to a gene: 6. Germline lookup yields CDR1 LGHNA and CDR2 YSLEER. The CDR3 DNA follows: TGCGCCAGCAGCCAAGCCAGCGGGAGTGGAGAGCAGTTCTTC. The encoded protein is CASSQASGSGEQFF.

The V gene is TRBV7-9, the J gene TRBJ1-2; D is unresolved. The CDR3 runs 15 residues. V lost 4 bases to trimming and J lost 1 base, with 13 bases between them. Germline CDR1 reads SEHNR; CDR2 reads FQNEAQ (reference sequence). The CDR3 reads CASSSNRGFNYGYTF. The CDR3 bases are TGTGCCAGCAGCTCCAATCGTGGGTTTAACTATGGCTACACCTTC. Filled out from reference TRBV7-9 and TRBJ1-2, the complete variable domain reads DTGVSQNPRHKITKRGQNVTFRCDPISEHNRLYWYRQTLGQGPEFLTYFQNEAQLEKSRLLSDRFSAERPKGSFSTLEIQRTEQGDSAMYLCASSSNRGFNYGYTFGSGTRLTVV.

The chain has TRBV10-3 and TRBJ2-2; D may be TRBD1 or TRBD2 (5 bases each). V was shortened by 7 bases and J by 8 bases, with 14 bases between the two germline ends. Germline assignment: CDR1 ENHRY and CDR2 SYGVKD. The CDR3 has 13 residues. The CDR3 loop is CAITRDGGGELFF. CDR3 DNA sequence: TGTGCCATCACCCGGGACGGCGGAGGGGAGCTGTTTTTT.

This sequence joins TRBV5-4 and TRBJ2-5; 8 bases align to TRBD2. Germline V CDR1 and CDR2: SGHNT, YYREEE (reference sequence). V lost 4 bases and J lost 3; bases outside the gene matches: 5. The CDR3 sequence is 14 residues long. This chain's CDR3 is CASSPLAGEETQYF. CDR3 coding DNA: TGTGCCAGCAGCCCGCTAGCGGGCGAAGAGACCCAGTACTTC. Full variable domain (rest looked up from reference TRBV5-4 and TRBJ2-5): ETGVTQSPTHLIKTRGQQVTLRCSSQSGHNTVSWYQQALGQGPQFIFQYYREEENGRGNFPPRFSGLQFPNYSSELNVNALELDDSALYLCASSPLAGEETQYFGPGTRLLVL.

The CDR3 loop is CATSATDYNSPLHF. The CDR3 DNA follows: TGTGCCACCAGCGCGACGGATTATAATTCACCCCTCCACTTT. The rearrangement links TRBV15 to TRBJ1-6, with no clear D. The CDR3 totals 14 residues. Trimming removed 5 bases from V and 4 bases from J, with 9 bases in between. The germline V gene has CDR1 LNHNV and CDR2 YYDKDF (reference sequence).

The rearrangement uses TRBV5-4 and TRBJ2-1, with 7 positions matching TRBD2. Germline CDR1 and CDR2: SGHNT and YYREEE (reference sequence). Trimming removed 4 bases from V and 6 bases from J; junction bases left unmatched: 7. There are 14 residues in the CDR3. The CDR3 bases are TGTGCCAGCAGCGGCGGGAGCGTAGGCAATGAGCAGTTCTTC. This gives the protein CASSGGSVGNEQFF.

A word on this clone: This same CDR3 is encoded by further DNA sequences in the sample. The gene calls are TRBV5-5 and TRBJ2-7; the D gene is possibly TRBD2 (6 bases). CDR1 SGHKS and CDR2 YYEKEE come from the germline V gene (reference sequence). This CDR3 spans 18 amino acids. V was clipped by 4 bases and J by 4 bases, with 27 bases between them. This chain's CDR3 is CASSTLSYSGRAPYEQYF. In nucleotides, the CDR3 is TGTGCCAGCAGCACACTTTCTTATAGCGGCAGGGCCCCGTACGAGCAGTACTTC.

The genes are TRBV9 and TRBJ2-1, with a possible D match to TRBD2 (7 bases). CDR3 size: 17 residues. Between the trimmed V and J ends, which lost 6 bases and 0 bases, there was a span of 19 bases. In germline, CDR1 is SGDLS, CDR2 YYNGEE. The CDR3 nucleotides are TGTGCCAGCACCAAGGGGGGGGGAGCGAGCTCCTACAATGAGCAGTTCTTC. Its protein is CASTKGGGASSYNEQFF.

The J gene is TRBJ2-7, the V gene TRBV11-3; 9 nucleotides line up with TRBD2. This CDR3 has 14 residues. Germline CDR1 and CDR2: SGHNT and YENEEA. V gave up 3 bases and J gave up 1 base; unmatched junction bases: 1. The CDR3 DNA reads as TGTGCCAGCAGCTTCGGACTAGCGTCCTACGAGCAGTACTTC. Translating gives CASSFGLASYEQYF.

The chain combines TRBV19 with TRBJ1-5; D is perhaps TRBD1 (6 bases). Germline CDR1 reads LNHDA; CDR2 reads SQIVND (reference sequence). The CDR3 length is 14 residues. Trimming stripped 0 bases from V and 7 bases from J, with 10 bases between. The DNA for the CDR3 is TGTGCCAGTAGTATAGAGGGGGGGCCGCAGCCCCAGCATTTT. This codes for CASSIEGGPQPQHF.

The chain combines TRBV4-3 with TRBJ2-1; no clear D. The length of the CDR3 is 18 residues. In germline, CDR1 is LGHNA, CDR2 YSLEER. Trimming stripped 0 bases from V and 1 base from J, with 16 bases between. The CDR3 DNA reads TGCGCCAGCAGCCAAGATTCAGTTTCCCTGGGATCCTACAATGAGCAGTTCTTC. As protein: CASSQDSVSLGSYNEQFF.

This sequence joins TRBV4-1 and TRBJ2-5; TRBD1 matches 10 bases. Germline values: CDR1 MGHRA, CDR2 YSYEKL. The CDR3 consists of 16 residues. The V and J ends lost 6 bases and 4 bases, in that order; junction bases with no gene match: 11. The CDR3 is CASSLTRQGAGETQYF. The CDR3 DNA follows: TGCGCCAGCAGTCTAACAAGACAGGGGGCGGGAGAGACCCAGTACTTC.

This chain joins TRBV28 and TRBJ1-4; D ambiguous. Trimming took off 6 bases at V and 8 bases at J, with 19 bases between the two ends. The CDR3 length is 15 residues. Germline assignment: CDR1 MDHEN and CDR2 SYDVKM. CDR3 sequence: CASRTQRLFGEKLFF. CDR3 bases: TGTGCCAGCAGGACACAAAGATTGTTCGGGGAAAAACTGTTTTTT.

The chain is built from TRBV6-4 and TRBJ2-2, with 8 bases fitting TRBD1. CDR1 and CDR2 from the germline V gene are MRHNA and SNTAGT. V lost 5 bases to trimming and J lost 2 bases; unmatched junction nucleotides: 7. The CDR3 spans 16 residues. CDR3 region: CASSRGTGDNTGELFF. The CDR3 bases are TGTGCCAGCAGTCGGGGGACAGGAGACAACACCGGGGAGCTGTTTTTT.

J is TRBJ1-2 and V is TRBV27, with TRBD1 identical over 8 bases. This CDR3 spans 18 amino acids. The V and J ends lost 5 bases and 0 bases, in that order; junction bases with no gene match: 14. Germline loops: CDR1 MNHEY, CDR2 SMNVEV (reference sequence). CDR3 region: CASSPLRGQGITNYGYTF. The CDR3 nucleotides read TGTGCCAGCAGTCCGCTCCGAGGACAGGGTATAACTAACTATGGCTACACCTTC.

V is TRBV5-4 and J is TRBJ2-1; the D is unclear. Germline V gene data show CDR1 as SGHNT and CDR2 as YYREEE (reference sequence). V shed 4 bases and J shed 6 bases, with 11 bases lying between them. The CDR3 is made up of 13 amino acids. CDR3 DNA: TGTGCCAGCAGCCCAGAGATTAGCAATGAGCAGTTCTTC. Amino acids: CASSPEISNEQFF.

This clone was seen only a few times. The rearrangement uses TRBV7-9 and TRBJ1-2; D may be TRBD1 (6 bases). The germline V and J ends were trimmed by 5 bases and 6 bases, with 13 bases remaining between them. The CDR3 has 13 amino acids. Germline V gene sequence: CDR1 SEHNR, CDR2 FQNEAQ (reference sequence). The CDR3 nucleotides are TGTGCCAGCAGCCAAGACAGGCAGAATGGCTACACCTTC. Amino acid sequence: CASSQDRQNGYTF.

This chain connects TRBV6-1 to TRBJ1-5, with TRBD1 identical over 9 bases. The germline gives CDR1 MNHNS, CDR2 SASEGT. The V gene end was trimmed by 3 bases and the J gene end by 6 bases; junction bases not matched to a gene: 6. This CDR3 has 15 amino acids. The CDR3 loop reads CASSEEQGASQPQHF. The DNA for the CDR3 is TGTGCCAGCAGTGAGGAACAGGGGGCCTCTCAGCCCCAGCATTTT.

The chain couples TRBV5-8 to TRBJ2-1; 11 positions match TRBD2. The trim removed 4 bases at V and 4 bases at J, leaving 4 bases unmatched. The CDR3 covers 15 residues. Germline assignment: CDR1 SGHTS and CDR2 YDEGEE. DNA of the CDR3: TGTGCCAGCAGCCGTGGGACTAGCGGTTACAATGAGCAGTTCTTC. Its translation: CASSRGTSGYNEQFF.

The rearrangement uses TRBV7-2 and TRBJ1-5; D remains unclear. Per germline, CDR1 SGHTA and CDR2 FQGNSA. Trimming took off 4 bases at V and 5 bases at J, with 9 bases between the two ends. The CDR3 runs 13 residues. DNA of the CDR3: TGTGCCAGCAGCTCGAACGTATATCAGCCCCAGCATTTT. Its translation is CASSSNVYQPQHF.

The chain combines TRBV28 with TRBJ2-2; 16 bases are shared with TRBD2. There are 17 residues in the CDR3. With 5 bases clipped from V and 3 bases from J, the junction kept 3 bases outside the gene matches. The germline CDR1 and CDR2 sequences are MDHEN and SYDVKM. The CDR3 nucleotides are TGTGCCAGCAGTAGGGGACTAGCGGGAGGGGACACCGGGGAGCTGTTTTTT. It translates to CASSRGLAGGDTGELFF.